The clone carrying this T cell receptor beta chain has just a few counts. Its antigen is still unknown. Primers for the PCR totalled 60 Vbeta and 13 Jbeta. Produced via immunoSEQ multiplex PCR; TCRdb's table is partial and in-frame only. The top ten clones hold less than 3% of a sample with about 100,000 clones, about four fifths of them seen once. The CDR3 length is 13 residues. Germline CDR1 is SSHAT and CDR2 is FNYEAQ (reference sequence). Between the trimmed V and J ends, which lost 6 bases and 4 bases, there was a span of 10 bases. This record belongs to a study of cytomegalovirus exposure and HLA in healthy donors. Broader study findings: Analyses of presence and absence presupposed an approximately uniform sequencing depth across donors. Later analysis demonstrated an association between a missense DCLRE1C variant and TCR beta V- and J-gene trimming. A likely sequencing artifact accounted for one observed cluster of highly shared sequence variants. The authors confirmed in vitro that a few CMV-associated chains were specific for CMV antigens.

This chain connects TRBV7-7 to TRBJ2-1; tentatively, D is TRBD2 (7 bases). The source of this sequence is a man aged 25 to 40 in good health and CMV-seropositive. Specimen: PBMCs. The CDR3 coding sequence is TGTGCCAGCAGGGGAGGGGGTTACAATGAGCAGTTCTTC. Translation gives CASRGGGYNEQFF.